Listed here are 26 T cell receptor beta chains from one sample, sequenced in a study of blood T cell repertoires in COVID-19. The table came from immunoSEQ multiplex PCR; TCRdb's copy has only in-frame clones and leaves some out. Of 60,000 to 65,000 clones listed, 74% are singletons. The sample was peripheral blood. The source of these receptors is a woman of 80 years or more with acute or convalescent COVID-19.

The gene calls are TRBV19 and TRBJ2-7; D possibly corresponds to TRBD2 (5 bases). V lost 0 bases to trimming and J lost 2 bases, with 14 bases between them. This CDR3 has 16 residues. Germline-derived CDR1 and CDR2 are LNHDA and SQIVND (reference sequence). The CDR3: CASSIDRGKAPYEQYF. CDR3 bases: TGTGCCAGTAGTATAGACCGGGGAAAGGCTCCCTACGAGCAGTACTTC.

This chain uses TRBV5-5 with TRBJ2-3; 7 nucleotides agree with TRBD1. Losses at the gene ends were 2 bases for V and 11 bases for J; bases not matched to a gene: 8. The CDR3 loop spans 13 amino acids. Per the germline V gene, CDR1 is SGHKS and CDR2 is YYEKEE (reference sequence). CDR3 residues: CASSLNRDSMQYF. The CDR3 nucleotides read TGTGCCAGCAGCTTAAACCGGGACAGCATGCAGTATTTT.

The gene calls are TRBV14 and TRBJ2-1; 9 positions match TRBD2. CDR1 and CDR2 from the germline V gene are SGHDN and FVKESK. This CDR3 contains 18 residues. The junction had 15 bases not matched to a gene; V was cut back by 3 bases and J by 6 bases. CDR3 sequence (DNA): TGTGCCAGCAGCCAGGACCGAATAGCGGGAGCCATGTCCAATGAGCAGTTCTTC. Amino acids: CASSQDRIAGAMSNEQFF.

This clone was found a few times. V usage is TRBV5-1 and J usage is TRBJ2-5; possibly TRBD1 for D (7 bases). Trimming cost V 0 bases and J 4 bases, with 10 bases left between them. Germline values: CDR1 SGHRS, CDR2 YFSETQ. The CDR3 consists of 14 residues. The CDR3 region has the DNA TGCGCCAGCAGCTTGGGTCAGGGGGGAGAGACCCAGTACTTC. Translated, it gives CASSLGQGGETQYF.

This rearrangement joins TRBV29-1 to TRBJ2-3; D gene uncertain. The germline gives CDR1 SQVTM, CDR2 ANQGSEA. This CDR3 is built from 14 residues. V lost 3 bases to trimming and J lost 0 bases, with 10 bases between them. The CDR3 DNA sequence: TGCAGCGTTGACAGTTTCGTGAGCACAGATACGCAGTATTTT. Its protein product is CSVDSFVSTDTQYF.

The gene calls are TRBV30 and TRBJ2-7; TRBD2 is a possible D gene (6 bases). V gave up 6 bases and J gave up 7 bases, with 16 bases separating them. The CDR3 spans 12 residues. CDR1 is GTSNPN, CDR2 SVGIG, per germline (reference sequence). CDR3 sequence reads: CACSRGSLEQYF. The CDR3 DNA sequence: TGTGCCTGTAGCCGGGGGTCCTTGGAGCAGTACTTC.

In its sample, this clone was seen a few times. The V call is TRBV27, the J call TRBJ2-2; TRBD2 is a possible D gene (6 bases). Deletions cut 6 bases from V and 6 bases from J, with 17 bases between. Germline V gene sequence: CDR1 MNHEY, CDR2 SMNVEV (reference sequence). The CDR3 has 15 amino acids. CDR3 protein: CASRLNGRYPGELFF. The CDR3 nucleotides read TGTGCCAGCAGATTGAACGGGAGATATCCCGGGGAGCTGTTTTTT.

The count of this clone is one. The chain combines TRBV6-5 with TRBJ1-1; D gene ambiguous. The germline V and J ends were trimmed by 8 bases and 1 base, with 11 bases remaining between them. This CDR3 is 13 amino acids long. In germline, CDR1 is MNHEY, CDR2 SVGAGI. The CDR3 DNA follows: TGTGCCAGCTCTCCCCGGGGGAACACTGAAGCTTTCTTT. It translates to CASSPRGNTEAFF.

This chain joins TRBV6-2 or TRBV6-3 and TRBJ1-1, with 10 bases lining up with TRBD1. The CDR3 contains 16 residues. J lost 2 bases, V lost 6 bases, and 9 bases had no gene match. Germline assignment: CDR1 MNHEY and CDR2 SVGEGT. The CDR3 reads CASSTDRGRRNTEAFF. Written as DNA, the CDR3 is TGTGCCAGCAGCACCGACAGGGGGCGGCGAAACACTGAAGCTTTCTTT.

To note about this clone: Compared with germline, one end of the junction differs, possibly owing to a read error. This chain joins TRBV5-1 and TRBJ2-2; TRBD1 is a possible D gene (5 bases). There are 15 residues in the CDR3. CDR1 and CDR2 from the germline V gene are SGHRS and YFSETQ. In DNA, the CDR3 is TGCGCCAGCAGCTTGAGTTCAGGGAACCCCGGGGAGCTGTTTTTT. It specifies CASSLSSGNPGELFF. Variable domain in full (rest from reference TRBV5-1 and TRBJ2-2): KAGVTQTPRYLIKTRGQQVTLSCSPISGHRSVSWYQQTPGQGLQFLFEYFSETQRNKGNFPGRFSGRQFSNSRSEMNVSTLELGDSALYLCASSLSSGNPGELFFGEGSRLTVL.

The chain combines TRBV27 with TRBJ2-7; the D gene is possibly TRBD1 (6 bases). V shed 2 bases and J shed 3 bases, with 11 bases lying between them. CDR3 length: 14 amino acids. Germline V gives CDR1 MNHEY, CDR2 SMNVEV (reference sequence). The CDR3 reads CASSLRGGLYEQYF. In nucleotides, the CDR3 is TGTGCCAGCAGTTTACGAGGGGGTCTCTACGAGCAGTACTTC.

This clone was seen a single time. This rearrangement joins TRBV6-2 or TRBV6-3 to TRBJ1-5; tentative D call: TRBD1 (5 bases). Germline CDR1 and CDR2: MNHEY and SVGEGT. This CDR3 region has 17 residues. The V end lost 4 bases, the J end lost 0 bases, and 16 bases lay between the germline ends. The CDR3 here is CASSSARVIDSNQPQHF. The CDR3 DNA is TGTGCCAGCAGTTCGGCCAGGGTGATCGATAGCAATCAGCCCCAGCATTTT.

The V gene is TRBV19, the J gene TRBJ1-1; 7 bases map to TRBD1. The length of the CDR3 is 14 residues. V lost 5 bases and J lost 7; bases outside the gene matches: 10. Looked up from germline, CDR1 is LNHDA and CDR2 is SQIVND (reference sequence). The chain's CDR3 is CASSVPARTGEAFF. The CDR3 nucleotides are TGTGCCAGTAGTGTACCAGCCCGGACAGGTGAAGCTTTCTTT.

The chain combines TRBV7-2 with TRBJ2-7; tentatively, D is TRBD2 (5 bases). Germline V gene sequence: CDR1 SGHTA, CDR2 FQGNSA. The CDR3 runs 15 residues. V lost 6 bases and J lost 5, with 20 bases in between. CDR3 loop: CASSPYWGRGNEQYF. The CDR3 coding sequence is TGTGCCAGCAGTCCATACTGGGGTCGGGGAAACGAGCAGTACTTC. Variable domain in full (rest from reference TRBV7-2 and TRBJ2-7): GAGVSQSPSNKVTEKGKDVELRCDPISGHTALYWYRQSLGQGLEFLIYFQGNSAPDKSGLPSDRFSAERTGGSVSTLTIQRTQQEDSAVYLCASSPYWGRGNEQYFGPGTRLTVT.

The chain uses TRBV19 and TRBJ2-1; 7 bases fit TRBD2. CDR3 length: 15 amino acids. The V gene's germline CDR1 is LNHDA and CDR2 SQIVND (reference sequence). After removal of 6 bases from V and 0 bases from J, the junction contained 5 bases not matched to a gene. In DNA form, the CDR3 reads TGTGCCAGTAGGGTGGGCGGGAGCTCCTACAATGAGCAGTTCTTC. Translated: CASRVGGSSYNEQFF.

The V and J genes are TRBV27 and TRBJ1-1; D is perhaps TRBD1 (5 bases). The CDR3 spans 13 residues. Germline V gene sequence: CDR1 MNHEY, CDR2 SMNVEV (reference sequence). Trimming shortened V by 5 bases and J by 3 bases, and 10 bases separated the two germline ends. DNA for the CDR3: TGTGCCAGCAGTCGGCAGGGCTACACTGAAGCTTTCTTT. This codes for CASSRQGYTEAFF.

This rearrangement joins TRBV29-1 to TRBJ2-7; maybe TRBD1 (6 bases). CDR1 is SQVTM, CDR2 ANQGSEA, per germline. V was trimmed by 7 bases and J by 1 base, leaving 11 bases between them. This CDR3 has 12 amino acids. The CDR3 bases are TGCAGCGCCACACAGGGATCCTACGAGCAGTACTTC. Translated, it gives CSATQGSYEQYF.

V gene TRBV2 combines with J gene TRBJ2-1; the match to TRBD1 covers 7 bases. Germline V gene data show CDR1 as SNHLY and CDR2 as FYNNEI. The CDR3 consists of 12 residues. The V gene end was trimmed by 5 bases and the J gene end by 8 bases; junction bases not matched to a gene: 3. The CDR3 is CASSSDRDEQFF. CDR3 bases: TGTGCCAGCAGTAGTGACAGGGATGAGCAGTTCTTC.

This clone was seen once. The gene calls are TRBV19 and TRBJ1-2, with D tentatively TRBD1 (5 bases). Per germline, CDR1 LNHDA and CDR2 SQIVND (reference sequence). Trimming stripped 1 base from V and 7 bases from J, with 10 bases between. CDR3 size: 13 residues. The CDR3 sequence is CASSIVARAGYTF. The CDR3 DNA reads TGTGCCAGTAGTATAGTTGCCAGGGCTGGCTACACCTTC.

J is TRBJ2-5 and V is TRBV2, with D possibly matching TRBD1 (6 bases). Trimming pared 4 bases from V and 2 bases from J, leaving 14 bases between. CDR3 length: 15 amino acids. Per germline, CDR1 SNHLY and CDR2 FYNNEI. The CDR3 loop is CASSVETGVQETQYF. The CDR3 nucleotides read TGTGCCAGCAGTGTGGAGACAGGTGTTCAAGAGACCCAGTACTTC.

The chain has TRBV19 and TRBJ2-7; the match to TRBD2 covers 14 bases. Germline loops: CDR1 LNHDA, CDR2 SQIVND (reference sequence). After removal of 6 bases from V and 5 bases from J, the junction contained 6 bases not matched to a gene. CDR3 length equals 15 residues. CDR3 in amino acids: CASRPPGLAGDEQYF. The DNA for the CDR3 is TGTGCCAGTAGGCCACCGGGACTAGCGGGAGACGAGCAGTACTTC.

The chain combines TRBV19 with TRBJ2-4; D not resolved. CDR3 length: 14 residues. The V gene lost 6 bases and the J gene lost 1 base, with 10 bases spanning the gap. CDR1 is LNHDA, CDR2 SQIVND, per germline (reference sequence). CDR3 sequence reads: CASSPPGAKNIQYF. CDR3 coding DNA: TGTGCCAGTAGCCCTCCCGGGGCCAAAAACATTCAGTACTTC.

This clone was detected only once. This chain connects TRBV24-1 to TRBJ2-5, with TRBD2 identical over 12 bases. The CDR3 covers 16 residues. The V gene's germline CDR1 is KGHDR and CDR2 SFDVKD. V trimming: 4 bases; J trimming: 5 bases; junction bases outside the gene matches: 7. The CDR3 loop is CATSDPGTSGRETQYF. CDR3 in DNA: TGTGCCACCAGTGACCCCGGGACTAGCGGGCGGGAGACCCAGTACTTC.

The sample holds a few counts of this clone. The chain combines TRBV28 with TRBJ1-1; tentative D call: TRBD1 (5 bases). Germline-derived CDR1 and CDR2 are MDHEN and SYDVKM. CDR3 length: 14 amino acids. V was shortened by 6 bases and J by 4 bases, with 15 bases between the two germline ends. The chain's CDR3 is CASSTSLGGTEAFF. The CDR3 coding sequence is TGTGCCAGCAGCACTTCGCTGGGGGGCACTGAAGCTTTCTTT.

This clone has more than one count but fewer than ten. CDR3 sequence: CASSLFPFDEQYF. In DNA form, the CDR3 reads TGTGCCAGCAGTTTATTTCCGTTCGACGAGCAGTACTTC. This chain links TRBV12-3 or TRBV12-4 with TRBJ2-7; unclear D gene. The CDR3 has 13 amino acids. V was clipped by 2 bases and J by 5 bases, with 10 bases between them.

This clone was seen a single time. A far larger clone is a single base away, which makes a read error likely. The rearrangement links TRBV7-2 to TRBJ1-5; unclear D gene. Trimming removed 5 bases from V and 0 bases from J, with 5 bases in between. The CDR3 has 13 residues. Germline V CDR1 and CDR2: SGHTA, FQGNSA. The CDR3 coding sequence is TGTGCCAGCAGCCCTTATAGCAATCAGCCCCAGCATTTT. As protein: CASSPYSNQPQHF.